Below are 27 T cell receptor beta chains sequenced from a single sample in a study of spatial heterogeneity in lung cancer. Indicated time point: blood at routine non-recurrence follow-up after resection. TCRdb itself ran the 5' RACE reads through MiXCR, one entry per CDR3 protein. This table has roughly 110,000 distinct CDR3 sequences, 9.5% to 14% appearing once. The sequencing here drew on PBMCs, taken at follow-up. The receptors stem from a female donor with early-stage non-small cell lung cancer.

This clonotype was counted ten times or more. The chain carries TRBV5-1 and TRBJ2-1, with a possible D match to TRBD2 (5 bases). Germline CDR1 is SGHRS and CDR2 is YFSETQ. V gave up 5 bases and J gave up 0 bases, with 6 bases separating them. CDR3 length: 13 amino acids. CDR3 region: CASSGSSYNEQFF. CDR3 DNA: TGCGCCAGCAGTGGGAGCTCCTACAATGAGCAGTTCTTC.

The V and J genes are TRBV30 and TRBJ1-6; the D gene is possibly TRBD1 (5 bases). The CDR3 has 18 residues. The V gene's germline CDR1 is GTSNPN and CDR2 SVGIG (reference sequence). V was cut by 0 bases and J by 6 bases, with 21 bases left in between. The CDR3, as DNA: TGTGCCTGGAGTGTTTTCCGGAGGAGGGGTCAACCTAATTCACCCCTCCACTTT. It translates to CAWSVFRRRGQPNSPLHF.

The chain employs TRBV13 and TRBJ2-1; D perhaps matches TRBD2 (6 bases). The CDR3 is 16 residues long. Germline V gene data show CDR1 as PRHDT and CDR2 as FYEKMQ (reference sequence). V lost 4 bases and J lost 3, with 16 bases in between. The CDR3 nucleotides are TGTGCCAGCAGCTCCTCCGGGACTCGCTTCTACAATGAGCAGTTCTTC. Translating gives CASSSSGTRFYNEQFF.

This clonotype has ten or more counts. The J gene is TRBJ2-2, the V gene TRBV27; the match to TRBD2 covers 7 bases. This CDR3 comprises 14 residues. Germline loops: CDR1 MNHEY, CDR2 SMNVEV (reference sequence). J was trimmed by 1 base and V by 7 bases; bases with no gene match: 3. CDR3 protein: CASKTSRNTGELFF. In nucleotides, the CDR3 is TGTGCCAGCAAGACTAGCAGGAACACCGGGGAGCTGTTTTTT.

The chain recombines TRBV7-2 with TRBJ2-5; 8 nucleotides align to TRBD2. CDR1 and CDR2 (germline): SGHTA, FQGNSA. The ends lost 3 bases at V and 4 bases at J; junction bases unmatched: 1. The CDR3 has 13 residues. The CDR3 coding sequence is TGTGCCAGCAGCTTTAGCGGGATAGAGACCCAGTACTTC. Encoded protein: CASSFSGIETQYF.

This clonotype showed up many times. The J gene is TRBJ1-1, the V gene TRBV29-1; weak D call: TRBD1 (5 bases). In germline, CDR1 is SQVTM, CDR2 ANQGSEA. This CDR3 is 12 amino acids long. The germline V and J ends were trimmed by 7 bases and 2 bases, with 11 bases remaining between them. The CDR3 DNA follows: TGCAGCGCTATTACAGGAAACACTGAAGCTTTCTTT. Translating gives CSAITGNTEAFF. Full variable domain (remainder filled in from reference TRBV29-1 and TRBJ1-1): SAVISQKPSRDICQRGTSLTIQCQVDSQVTMMFWYRQQPGQSLTLIATANQGSEATYESGFVIDKFPISRPNLTFSTLTVSNMSPEDSSIYLCSAITGNTEAFFGQGTRLTVV.

This clonotype was observed a few times. V and J are TRBV24-1 and TRBJ1-1, with D unclear. V was shortened by 6 bases and J by 3 bases, with 10 bases between the two germline ends. The CDR3 consists of 13 residues. Germline V lookup: CDR1 KGHDR, CDR2 SFDVKD. The DNA for the CDR3 is TGTGCCACCAGTCAGGACCTAGACACTGAAGCTTTCTTT. As protein: CATSQDLDTEAFF.

This clonotype appeared a few times. The chain couples TRBV5-4 to TRBJ2-1; TRBD2 aligns across 7 bases. Germline values: CDR1 SGHNT, CDR2 YYREEE (reference sequence). The CDR3 spans 14 residues. J gave up 5 bases and V 4 bases, and 6 bases lay outside the gene matches. The CDR3 sequence: CASSPTSAHNEQFF. For the CDR3, the DNA is TGTGCCAGCAGCCCAACTAGCGCCCACAATGAGCAGTTCTTC. The whole variable domain, filled in from reference TRBV5-4 and TRBJ2-1, reads ETGVTQSPTHLIKTRGQQVTLRCSSQSGHNTVSWYQQALGQGPQFIFQYYREEENGRGNFPPRFSGLQFPNYSSELNVNALELDDSALYLCASSPTSAHNEQFFGPGTRLTVL.

V is TRBV7-9 and J is TRBJ2-7; D is unresolved. V was cut by 1 base and J by 6 bases, with 13 bases left in between. CDR3 size: 14 residues. Germline V gene sequence: CDR1 SEHNR, CDR2 FQNEAQ (reference sequence). The CDR3 nucleotides are TGTGCCAGCAGCTTAGTGGGTTTACTCTCCGAGCAGTACTTC. It is translated as CASSLVGLLSEQYF.

This clonotype showed up many times. This chain links TRBV6-6 with TRBJ1-2, with TRBD1 matching over 7 bases. Looked up from germline, CDR1 is MNHNY and CDR2 is SVGAGI (reference sequence). This CDR3 is 13 amino acids long. After removal of 7 bases from V and 2 bases from J, the junction contained 4 bases not matched to a gene. CDR3 loop: CASTEDRNYGYTF. CDR3 bases: TGTGCCAGCACCGAGGACAGGAACTATGGCTACACCTTC.

The V call is TRBV20-1, the J call TRBJ2-7; unclear D gene. Trimming took off 3 bases at V and 5 bases at J, with 11 bases between the two ends. CDR3 length: 12 residues. CDR1 is DFQATT and CDR2 is SNEGSKA in the germline V gene (reference sequence). CDR3 coding DNA: TGCAGTGCTAGGTTAGTTGGGCACGAGCAGTACTTC. Translating it yields CSARLVGHEQYF.

The J gene is TRBJ1-1, the V gene TRBV20-1; D unclear. Germline CDR1 and CDR2: DFQATT and SNEGSKA (reference sequence). V was clipped by 3 bases and J by 5 bases, with 10 bases between them. This CDR3 has 12 amino acids. CDR3 in DNA: TGCAGTGCTAGCCGAGGCGGGACTGAAGCTTTCTTT. This translates into CSASRGGTEAFF.

This clonotype was counted ten times or more. The chain has TRBV11-2 and TRBJ2-1; no firm D call. Germline V gene lookup returns CDR1 SGHAT and CDR2 FQNNGV. The CDR3 has 19 residues. Trimming stripped 1 base from V and 1 base from J, with 20 bases between. CDR3 nucleotides: TGTGCCAGCAGCTTAGTTCAGTTTTCATATTCAAGTTCCTACAATGAGCAGTTCTTC. Its protein is CASSLVQFSYSSSYNEQFF.

This clonotype has a count of ten or more. This chain connects TRBV5-1 to TRBJ1-2, with 9 bases fitting TRBD1. V dropped 3 bases and J dropped 8; count of bases not matched to a gene: 8. CDR1 and CDR2 from the germline V gene are SGHRS and YFSETQ. The CDR3 has 14 residues. The CDR3 bases are TGCGCCAGCAGCTCGGGACAGGGCGGAGTCGGCTACACCTTC. It encodes CASSSGQGGVGYTF.

The rearrangement joins TRBV10-3 to TRBJ1-1; D gene ambiguous. With 5 bases removed from V and 6 bases from J, the gap between germline ends came to 10 bases. Germline assignment: CDR1 ENHRY and CDR2 SYGVKD. The CDR3 covers 12 residues. CDR3 residues: CAISYPGSEAFF. The CDR3, as DNA: TGTGCCATCAGTTATCCAGGCTCTGAAGCTTTCTTT.

In its sample, this clonotype was seen many times. The V gene is TRBV12-3 or TRBV12-4, the J gene TRBJ2-4; D gene unclear. The CDR3 runs 16 residues. Trimming cost V 1 base and J 0 bases, with 10 bases left between them. This CDR3 is CASSLERAKAKNIQYF. The DNA for the CDR3 is TGTGCCAGCAGTTTAGAAAGGGCGAAAGCCAAAAACATTCAGTACTTC.

The sample holds a few counts of this clonotype. V is TRBV28 and J is TRBJ1-1, with TRBD1 matching 11 bases. Germline V gene data show CDR1 as MDHEN and CDR2 as SYDVKM. After removal of 10 bases from V and 5 bases from J, the junction contained 3 bases not matched to a gene. This CDR3 is built from 12 residues. CDR3 nucleotide sequence: TGTGCCACCGGGACAGGGGGAACTGAAGCTTTCTTT. Residues: CATGTGGTEAFF.

This clonotype was seen many times. The rearrangement joins TRBV28 to TRBJ2-3; D unresolved. Germline V gene lookup returns CDR1 MDHEN and CDR2 SYDVKM. The CDR3 is 13 residues long. V was trimmed by 3 bases and J by 2 bases, leaving 6 bases between them. This CDR3 reads CASSFADTDTQYF. The CDR3 nucleotides read TGTGCCAGCAGTTTTGCAGACACAGATACGCAGTATTTT.

This clonotype was seen only a few times. The J gene is TRBJ2-1, the V gene TRBV5-8; 8 nucleotides line up with TRBD1. The junction had 5 bases not matched to a gene; V was cut back by 0 bases and J by 6 bases. CDR3 length: 15 amino acids. The germline gives CDR1 SGHTS, CDR2 YDEGEE. The CDR3 DNA follows: TGTGCCAGCAGCTTGGAGGACAGGGCCCTCAATGAGCAGTTCTTC. Its protein product is CASSLEDRALNEQFF.

The genes are TRBV2 and TRBJ2-7; a possible D gene is TRBD2 (6 bases). This CDR3 has 14 residues. Germline CDR1 SNHLY, CDR2 FYNNEI. Trimming took 4 bases from V and 6 from J, leaving 16 bases between them. This CDR3 reads CASSARGDHSEQYF. The CDR3 DNA is TGTGCCAGCAGTGCTCGCGGGGATCACTCCGAGCAGTACTTC.

This clonotype was detected ten times or more. The V gene is TRBV19, the J gene TRBJ2-3, with 14 bases that match TRBD2. Losses at the gene ends were 2 bases for V and 6 bases for J; bases not matched to a gene: 4. This CDR3 region has 16 residues. The V gene's germline CDR1 is LNHDA and CDR2 SQIVND (reference sequence). CDR3 bases: TGTGCCAGTAGTATAACGGGACTAGCGGGAGTGGATACGCAGTATTTT. Its protein is CASSITGLAGVDTQYF.

Concerning this clonotype: The junction departs from germline at one end; a sequencing error may be responsible. The chain joins TRBV3-1 to TRBJ2-5; the D is unclear. The germline CDR1 and CDR2 sequences are LGHDT and YNNKEL (reference sequence). The CDR3 loop spans 16 amino acids. CDR3 loop: CVSSQEITWRKETQYF. CDR3 bases: TGTGTCAGCAGCCAAGAAATAACATGGCGCAAAGAGACCCAGTACTTC.

There are many counts of this clonotype. J is TRBJ2-5 and V is TRBV24-1, with D possibly TRBD1 on 6 matching bases. The CDR3 length is 13 residues. The V gene lost 3 bases and the J gene lost 9 bases, with 13 bases spanning the gap. The germline V gene has CDR1 KGHDR and CDR2 SFDVKD. The CDR3 nucleotides are TGTGCCACCAGTGATCCGGGACAAACAGCCCAGTACTTC. Its translation is CATSDPGQTAQYF.

This clonotype was seen more than once but under ten times. The chain joins TRBV5-1 to TRBJ2-3; TRBD2 matches 9 bases. Looked up from germline, CDR1 is SGHRS and CDR2 is YFSETQ. With 2 bases clipped from V and 5 bases from J, the junction kept 9 bases outside the gene matches. This CDR3 is built from 16 residues. The CDR3 sequence is CASSLTASGTGDTQYF. For the CDR3, the DNA is TGCGCCAGCAGCTTAACGGCTAGCGGGACGGGAGATACGCAGTATTTT.

A few counts support this clonotype. The rearrangement links TRBV5-1 to TRBJ2-1; 12 bases fit TRBD2. Unmatched junction bases numbered 2, after V lost 4 bases and J lost 0 bases. The CDR3 covers 16 residues. The germline CDR1 and CDR2 sequences are SGHRS and YFSETQ. In DNA form, the CDR3 reads TGCGCCAGCAGCATGACTAGCGGGAGCTCCTACAATGAGCAGTTCTTC. It yields the protein CASSMTSGSSYNEQFF. The full variable domain, rest sourced from reference TRBV5-1 and TRBJ2-1, is KAGVTQTPRYLIKTRGQQVTLSCSPISGHRSVSWYQQTPGQGLQFLFEYFSETQRNKGNFPGRFSGRQFSNSRSEMNVSTLELGDSALYLCASSMTSGSSYNEQFFGPGTRLTVL.

The J gene is TRBJ1-2, the V gene TRBV27; 9 bases map to TRBD1. The CDR3 spans 15 residues. CDR1 and CDR2 (germline): MNHEY, SMNVEV (reference sequence). The J segment lost 3 bases and the V segment lost 5 bases, leaving 7 bases of the junction unmatched. The CDR3 is CASSNVGTGHYGYTF. As DNA, the CDR3 is TGTGCCAGCAGTAACGTCGGGACAGGGCACTATGGCTACACCTTC.

This chain links TRBV4-2 with TRBJ2-2, with D perhaps matching TRBD2 (5 bases). Trimming pared 0 bases from V and 4 bases from J, leaving 12 bases between. Germline V lookup: CDR1 LGHNA, CDR2 YNFKEQ. This CDR3 contains 16 residues. The CDR3 region has the DNA TGTGCCAGCAGCCAAGATCGGACCGCGGGCACCGGGGAGCTGTTTTTT. Encoded protein: CASSQDRTAGTGELFF.